These T cell receptor beta chains were read from a single sample in a study of Ad26.COV2.S vaccination and SARS-CoV-2 variants. The data were produced by immunoSEQ multiplex PCR, yet TCRdb's version contains in-frame clones alone and is incomplete. Among about 250,000 clones listed, about 87% were seen once. The material sequenced was peripheral blood, taken in a trial of Ad26.COV2.S vaccine versus placebo. These TCRs come from a person between 18 and 60 years old who received the Ad26.COV2.S COVID-19 vaccine or a placebo. Each CDR3 is given with its conserved first and last residue. Each record gives: J gene, clone size, D gene, V gene, CDR3 protein. D genes are given only for firm matches. Clone size appears in some rows only: once, few, many, or a class for an expanded clone.

>TRBJ1-1|.|TRBD1|TRBV18
CASSPRTGMDTEAFF
>TRBJ1-4|.|TRBD1|TRBV7-6
CASSLGGTANEKLFF
>TRBJ2-5|.|TRBD1|TRBV25-1
CASSDRTGGVETQYF
>TRBJ1-3|.|.|TRBV7-6
CASSLELQAGNTIYF
>TRBJ1-1|few|TRBD1|TRBV19
CASIRGAEAFF
>TRBJ1-1|.|.|TRBV7-9
CASSLAGSGLSTEAFF
>TRBJ2-3|once|TRBD2|TRBV5-1
CASSLERGAGNTDTQYF
>TRBJ2-7|.|TRBD1|TRBV11-3
CASSRGTGNYEQYF
>TRBJ2-7|.|.|TRBV2
CALRRGLAYEQYF
>TRBJ2-3|.|.|TRBV29-1
CSVAADTTDTQYF
>TRBJ1-1|.|TRBD1|TRBV28
CASRHGGQGNTEAFF
>TRBJ1-4|few|.|TRBV6-1
CASSESSGRKLFF
>TRBJ2-7|once|TRBD1|TRBV7-2
CASSADRGRAYEQYF
>TRBJ2-2|.|TRBD1|TRBV27
CASRLSGQQNTGELFF
>TRBJ2-1|.|.|TRBV5-6
CASSFIGGVAGSNEQFF
>TRBJ1-1|.|.|TRBV6-5
CASTTMEWGTEAFF
>TRBJ1-5|once|.|TRBV27
CASSWGGLGNQPQHF
>TRBJ1-1|.|TRBD1|TRBV11-1
CASSRQDRGQAFF
>TRBJ1-1|.|.|TRBV2
CASSVRRLNTEAFF
>TRBJ2-3|.|.|TRBV19
CASSIGQGWTDTQYF
>TRBJ2-3|.|.|TRBV7-3
CASSLTSRNTDTQYF
>TRBJ2-2|.|.|TRBV2
CASMVQARNTGELFF
>TRBJ1-4|.|TRBD1|TRBV19
CASMPGQDNEKLFF
>TRBJ2-1|.|TRBD2|TRBV7-2
CASMSRLAGAEQFF
>TRBJ2-5|.|TRBD1|TRBV5-1
CASSLDSGGAQTQYF
>TRBJ2-7|.|.|TRBV7-2
CASRTLQGDHEQYF
>TRBJ2-3|.|TRBD2|TRBV5-1
CASAFGLAGGPDTQYF
>TRBJ2-1|.|.|TRBV10-3
CAISESEARHYNEQFF
>TRBJ1-2|.|.|TRBV5-5
CASSLPPYGYTF
>TRBJ2-2|.|TRBD2|TRBV11-2
CASSRREVTGELFF
>TRBJ2-7|.|TRBD1|TRBV27
CASSSVGQGKYYEQYF
>TRBJ1-1|.|.|TRBV13
CASSLVGGAEAFF
>TRBJ2-2|.|.|TRBV5-4
CASSLRGGRGTGELFF
>TRBJ2-7|once|TRBD2|TRBV9
CASSVGGAGEGYEQYF
>TRBJ1-5|.|.|TRBV6-5
CASSYRRDQPQHF
>TRBJ2-1|.|.|TRBV11-2
CASSLAGWKYNEQFF
>TRBJ2-7|.|TRBD1|TRBV7-9
CASSLFRTGGFYEQYF
>TRBJ1-2|.|TRBD1|TRBV3-1/TRBV3-2
CASSLGQVGYTF
>TRBJ1-5|.|.|TRBV27
CASSFLGDQPQHF
>TRBJ2-7|.|TRBD2|TRBV3-1/TRBV3-2
CASRPSGASSEQYF
>TRBJ1-2|.|.|TRBV9
CASSVVKGGYGYTF
>TRBJ2-7|.|.|TRBV6-1
CASSEIDRMIQQYF